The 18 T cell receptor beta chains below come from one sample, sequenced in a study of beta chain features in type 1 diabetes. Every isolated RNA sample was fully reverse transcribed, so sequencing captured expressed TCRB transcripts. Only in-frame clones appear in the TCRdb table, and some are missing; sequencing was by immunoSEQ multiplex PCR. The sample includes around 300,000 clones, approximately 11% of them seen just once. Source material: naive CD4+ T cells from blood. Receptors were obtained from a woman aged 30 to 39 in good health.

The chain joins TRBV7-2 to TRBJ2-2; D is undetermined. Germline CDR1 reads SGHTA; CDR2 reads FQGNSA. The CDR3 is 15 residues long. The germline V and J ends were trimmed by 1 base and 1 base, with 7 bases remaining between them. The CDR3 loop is CASSLESGNTGELFF. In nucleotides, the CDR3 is TGTGCCAGCAGCTTAGAGTCCGGGAACACCGGGGAGCTGTTTTTT.

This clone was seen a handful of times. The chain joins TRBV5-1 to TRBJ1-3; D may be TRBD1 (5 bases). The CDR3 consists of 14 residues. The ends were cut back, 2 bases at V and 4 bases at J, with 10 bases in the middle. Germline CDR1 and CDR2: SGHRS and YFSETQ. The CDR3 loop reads CASSLTTGGNTIYF. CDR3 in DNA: TGCGCCAGCAGCTTAACCACAGGAGGAAACACCATATATTTT.

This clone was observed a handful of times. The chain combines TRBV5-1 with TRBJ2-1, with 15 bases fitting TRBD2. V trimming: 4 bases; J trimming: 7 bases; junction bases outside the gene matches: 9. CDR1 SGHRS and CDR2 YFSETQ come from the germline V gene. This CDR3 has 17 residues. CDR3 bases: TGCGCCAGCAGCCGAGGACTAGCGGGAGGGCCGGGTAATGAGCAGTTCTTC. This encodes CASSRGLAGGPGNEQFF.

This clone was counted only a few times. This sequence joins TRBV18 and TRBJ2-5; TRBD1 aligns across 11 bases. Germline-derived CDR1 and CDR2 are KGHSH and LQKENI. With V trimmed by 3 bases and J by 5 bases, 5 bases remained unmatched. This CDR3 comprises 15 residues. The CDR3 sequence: CASSPGQGVGETQYF. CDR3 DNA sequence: TGTGCCAGCTCACCGGGACAGGGGGTCGGGGAGACCCAGTACTTC.

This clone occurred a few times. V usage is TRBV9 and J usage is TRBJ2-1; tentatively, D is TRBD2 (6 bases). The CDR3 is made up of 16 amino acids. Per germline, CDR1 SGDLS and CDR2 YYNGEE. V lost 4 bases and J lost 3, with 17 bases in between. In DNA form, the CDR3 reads TGTGCCAGCAGCATTCGCCGGGACTTGGGCTACAATGAGCAGTTCTTC. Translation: CASSIRRDLGYNEQFF.

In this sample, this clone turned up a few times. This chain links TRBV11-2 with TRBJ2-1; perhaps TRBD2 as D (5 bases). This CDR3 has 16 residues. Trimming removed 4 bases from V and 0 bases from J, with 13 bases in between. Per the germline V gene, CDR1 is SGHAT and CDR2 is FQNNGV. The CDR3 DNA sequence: TGTGCCAGCAGCTCAGGAGTAGCGAGCTCCTACAATGAGCAGTTCTTC. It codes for CASSSGVASSYNEQFF.

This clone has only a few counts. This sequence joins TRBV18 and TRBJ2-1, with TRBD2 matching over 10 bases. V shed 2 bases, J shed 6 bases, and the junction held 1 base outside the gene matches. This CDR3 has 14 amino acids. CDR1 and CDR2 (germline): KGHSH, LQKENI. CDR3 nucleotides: TGTGCCAGCTCACCAGCTAGCGGGAGCAATGAGCAGTTCTTC. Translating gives CASSPASGSNEQFF.

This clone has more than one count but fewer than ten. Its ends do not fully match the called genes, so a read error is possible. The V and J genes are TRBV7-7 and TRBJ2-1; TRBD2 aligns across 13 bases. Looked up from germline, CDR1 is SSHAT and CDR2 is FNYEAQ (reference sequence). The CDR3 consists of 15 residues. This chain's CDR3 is CASSPGTSGTNEQFF. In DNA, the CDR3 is TGTGCTAGCAGCCCCGGGACTAGCGGGACGAATGAGCAGTTCTTC. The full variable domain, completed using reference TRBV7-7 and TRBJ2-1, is GAGVSQSPRYKVTKRGQDVTLRCDPISSHATLYWYQQALGQGPEFLTYFNYEAQPDKSGLPSDRFSAERPEGSISTLTIQRTEQRDSAMYRCASSPGTSGTNEQFFGPGTRLTVL.

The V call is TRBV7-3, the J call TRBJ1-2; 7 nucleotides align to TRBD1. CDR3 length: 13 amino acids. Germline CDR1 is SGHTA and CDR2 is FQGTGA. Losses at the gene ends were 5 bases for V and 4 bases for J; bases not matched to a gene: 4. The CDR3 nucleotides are TGTGCCAGCAGCCCACAGGGGTCCTATGGCTACACCTTC. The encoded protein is CASSPQGSYGYTF.

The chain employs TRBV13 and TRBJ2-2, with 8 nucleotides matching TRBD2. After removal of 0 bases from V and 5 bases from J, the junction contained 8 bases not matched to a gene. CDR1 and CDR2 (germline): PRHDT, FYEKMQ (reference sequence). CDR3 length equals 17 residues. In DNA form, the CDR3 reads TGTGCCAGCAGCTTAGGCCGGGAGGGCAGATCTACCGGGGAGCTGTTTTTT. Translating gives CASSLGREGRSTGELFF.

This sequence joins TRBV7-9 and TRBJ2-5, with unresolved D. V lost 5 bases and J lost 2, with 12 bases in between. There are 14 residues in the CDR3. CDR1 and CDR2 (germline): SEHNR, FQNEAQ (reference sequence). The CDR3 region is CASSRVPLQETQYF. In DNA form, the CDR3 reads TGTGCCAGCAGCCGAGTTCCCCTACAAGAGACCCAGTACTTC.

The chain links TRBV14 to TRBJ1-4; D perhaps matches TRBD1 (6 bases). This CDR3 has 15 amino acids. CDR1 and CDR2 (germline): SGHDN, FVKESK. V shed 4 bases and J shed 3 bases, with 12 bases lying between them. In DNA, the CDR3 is TGTGCCAGCAGCCCTCTGGGGACACCTAATGAAAAACTGTTTTTT. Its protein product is CASSPLGTPNEKLFF.

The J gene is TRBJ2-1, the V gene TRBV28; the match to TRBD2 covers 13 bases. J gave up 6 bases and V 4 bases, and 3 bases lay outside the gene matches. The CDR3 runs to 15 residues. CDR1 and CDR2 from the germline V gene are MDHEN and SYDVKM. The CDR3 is CASSSRTSGSNEQFF. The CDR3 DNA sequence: TGTGCCAGCAGTTCTCGGACTAGCGGGAGCAATGAGCAGTTCTTC. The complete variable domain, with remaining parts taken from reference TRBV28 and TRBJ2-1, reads DVKVTQSSRYLVKRTGEKVFLECVQDMDHENMFWYRQDPGLGLRLIYFSYDVKMKEKGDIPEGYSVSREKKERFSLILESASTNQTSMYLCASSSRTSGSNEQFFGPGTRLTVL.

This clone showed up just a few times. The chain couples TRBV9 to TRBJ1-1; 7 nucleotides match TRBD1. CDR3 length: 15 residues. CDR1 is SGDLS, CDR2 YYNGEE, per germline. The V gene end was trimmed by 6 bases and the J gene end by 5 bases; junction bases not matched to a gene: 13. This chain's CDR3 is CASTSNSGGGTEAFF. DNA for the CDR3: TGTGCCAGCACCTCCAACTCAGGGGGTGGGACTGAAGCTTTCTTT.

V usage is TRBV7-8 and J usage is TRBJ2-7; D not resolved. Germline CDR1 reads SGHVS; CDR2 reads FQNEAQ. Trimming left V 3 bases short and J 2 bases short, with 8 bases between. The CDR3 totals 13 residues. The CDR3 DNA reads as TGTGCCAGCAGCTTTCTCCAGGCCTACGAGCAGTACTTC. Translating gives CASSFLQAYEQYF.

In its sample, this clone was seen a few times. The CDR3 is CASSLRASGTIEQFF. Here the CDR3 DNA reads TGTGCCAGCAGCTTACGGGCTAGCGGGACGATAGAGCAGTTCTTC. V is TRBV7-2 and J is TRBJ2-1; 9 positions agree with TRBD2. CDR3 length: 15 amino acids. The ends lost 2 bases at V and 10 bases at J; junction bases unmatched: 9. The germline V gene encodes CDR1 SGHTA and CDR2 FQGNSA.

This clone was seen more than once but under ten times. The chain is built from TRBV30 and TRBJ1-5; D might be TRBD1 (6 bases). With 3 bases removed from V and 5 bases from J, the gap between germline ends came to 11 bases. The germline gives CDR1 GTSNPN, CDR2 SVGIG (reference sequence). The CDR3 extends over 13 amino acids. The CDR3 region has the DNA TGTGCCTGGAGCCAAGGGGGGGATCAGCCCCAGCATTTT. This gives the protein CAWSQGGDQPQHF.

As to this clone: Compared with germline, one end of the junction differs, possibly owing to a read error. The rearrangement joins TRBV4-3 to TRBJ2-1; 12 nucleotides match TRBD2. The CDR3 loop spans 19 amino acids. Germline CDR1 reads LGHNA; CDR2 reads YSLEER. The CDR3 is CTSSQDSSGRAGSRNEQFF. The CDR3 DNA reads TGCACCAGCAGCCAAGATTCTAGCGGGAGGGCCGGCTCAAGGAATGAGCAGTTCTTC.